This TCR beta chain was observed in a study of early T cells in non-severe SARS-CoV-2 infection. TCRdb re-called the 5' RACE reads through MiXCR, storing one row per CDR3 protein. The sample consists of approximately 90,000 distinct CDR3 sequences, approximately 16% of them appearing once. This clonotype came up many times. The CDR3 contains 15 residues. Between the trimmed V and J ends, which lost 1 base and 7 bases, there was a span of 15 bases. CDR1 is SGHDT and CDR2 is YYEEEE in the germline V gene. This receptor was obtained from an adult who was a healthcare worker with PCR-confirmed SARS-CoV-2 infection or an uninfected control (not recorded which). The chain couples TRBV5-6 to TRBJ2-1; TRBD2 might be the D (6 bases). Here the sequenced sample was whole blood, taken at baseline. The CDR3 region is CASSLLEGLLNEQFF. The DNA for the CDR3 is TGTGCCAGCAGCTTGTTGGAGGGCCTCCTGAATGAGCAGTTCTTC. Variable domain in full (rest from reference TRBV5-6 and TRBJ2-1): DAGVTQSPTHLIKTRGQQVTLRCSPKSGHDTVSWYQQALGQGPQFIFQYYEEEERQRGNFPDRFSGHQFPNYSSELNVNALLLGDSALYLCASSLLEGLLNEQFFGPGTRLTVL.